Presented here are 19 T cell receptor beta chains from one specimen sequenced in a study of post-analysis software for immune sequencing data. Findings and limits, study-wide: TRBV5-6, TRBV5-1 and TRBV20-1 belonged to a set of about five TRBV segments that were more frequent in patients than controls.

TCR beta cDNA libraries had unique molecular identifiers. TCRdb used MiXCR to reprocess the PCR reads, holding one entry per CDR3 protein. The sample holds roughly 650,000 distinct CDR3 sequences, around 60% seen once. Antigens for these TCRs are unknown. The sample was blood. These receptors were obtained from a girl aged 2 to 10 with multiple sclerosis.

This chain uses TRBV7-9 with TRBJ2-3; a weak D match, TRBD1 (6 bases). This CDR3 region has 14 residues. Germline CDR1 SEHNR, CDR2 FQNEAQ (reference sequence). V was cut by 3 bases and J by 3 bases, with 10 bases left in between. The CDR3 bases are TGTGCCAGCAGCTTTGGACAGAGGACAGATACGCAGTATTTT. This sequence encodes CASSFGQRTDTQYF.

There are a few counts of this clonotype. The chain recombines TRBV20-1 with TRBJ2-1, with TRBD2 matching over 14 bases. With V trimmed by 5 bases and J by 12 bases, 6 bases remained unmatched. Per the germline V gene, CDR1 is DFQATT and CDR2 is SNEGSKA (reference sequence). The CDR3 totals 13 residues. Written as DNA, the CDR3 is TGCAGTGCTTCGGGACTAGCGGGAGCGGGGCAGTTCTTC. Translation gives CSASGLAGAGQFF.

The CDR3 loop reads CASSPPPGGTTDTQYF. The CDR3 DNA reads TGTGCCAGCAGCCCTCCGCCCGGGGGGACCACAGATACGCAGTATTTT. The chain recombines TRBV9 with TRBJ2-3, with TRBD2 matching 7 bases. Germline V gene sequence: CDR1 SGDLS, CDR2 YYNGEE. Trimming at V came to 4 bases and at J to 2 bases, leaving 10 bases not matched to a gene. This CDR3 region has 16 residues.

The CDR3 region has the DNA TGCGCCAGCAGCCAAGAAAATGGTCTAGGAAAAAAGTGGACGCAGTATTTT. It yields the protein CASSQENGLGKKWTQYF. The chain uses TRBV4-3 and TRBJ2-3; no firm D call. The CDR3 is 17 residues long. Trimming left V 0 bases short and J 9 bases short, with 22 bases between. The V gene's germline CDR1 is LGHNA and CDR2 YSLEER.

V gene TRBV10-3 combines with J gene TRBJ1-1, with 9 bases lining up with TRBD1. The CDR3 covers 12 residues. Germline values: CDR1 ENHRY, CDR2 SYGVKD. With V trimmed by 6 bases and J by 11 bases, 7 bases remained unmatched. CDR3 nucleotides: TGTGCCATCAGAGGACAGGGGATTGGGGCTTTCTTT. It is translated as CAIRGQGIGAFF.

The V gene is TRBV20-1, the J gene TRBJ1-2; unclear D gene. There are 12 residues in the CDR3. The V end was cut by 7 bases, the J end by 4 bases, with 13 bases between. CDR1 is DFQATT and CDR2 is SNEGSKA in the germline V gene (reference sequence). The CDR3 region is CSGHTGGYGYTF. The CDR3 nucleotides are TGCAGTGGACACACCGGCGGCTATGGCTACACCTTC.

The chain is built from TRBV7-9 and TRBJ2-7, with 7 nucleotides matching TRBD2. With the DNA end fitting TRBJ2-5 better, the J assignment may be wrong. The CDR3 sequence is 15 residues long. CDR1 SEHNR and CDR2 FQNEAQ come from the germline V gene (reference sequence). CDR3 amino acids: CASSFRAGDQETQYF. The CDR3 DNA reads TGTGCCAGCAGCTTTAGGGCGGGGGACCAAGAGACCCAGTACTTC.

The CDR3 DNA sequence: TGCGCCAGCAGCCAAGCGGGGGGCATTTACTACGAGCAGTACTTC. Protein: CASSQAGGIYYEQYF. The chain carries TRBV4-1 and TRBJ2-7, with a tentative D call TRBD2 (7 bases). Per the germline V gene, CDR1 is MGHRA and CDR2 is YSYEKL. V was pared by 1 base and J by 3 bases, with 13 bases between. The CDR3 consists of 15 residues.

V and J are TRBV12-3 or TRBV12-4 and TRBJ2-1; 9 bases are a match to TRBD1. V shed 6 bases, J shed 6 bases, and the junction held 9 bases outside the gene matches. This CDR3 region has 15 residues. DNA of the CDR3: TGTGCCAGCAGAACGGGACAGGGATTTTTCAATGAGCAGTTCTTC. Protein sequence: CASRTGQGFFNEQFF.

This rearrangement joins TRBV20-1 to TRBJ2-5, with TRBD2 identical over 11 bases. The J call is uncertain, as TRBJ2-7 better fits the DNA end. The CDR3 totals 14 residues. The germline V gene has CDR1 DFQATT and CDR2 SNEGSKA (reference sequence). CDR3: CSARSLAGGYEQYF. Here the CDR3 DNA reads TGCAGTGCCAGGAGCCTAGCGGGGGGCTACGAGCAGTACTTC.

This sequence joins TRBV20-1 and TRBJ1-1; D perhaps matches TRBD1 (6 bases). The CDR3 is 13 amino acids. Trimming shortened V by 6 bases and J by 5 bases, and 16 bases separated the two germline ends. Germline CDR1 is DFQATT and CDR2 is SNEGSKA (reference sequence). Here the CDR3 reads CSARTGLGTEAFF. CDR3 coding DNA: TGCAGTGCGAGAACAGGGTTAGGAACTGAAGCTTTCTTT.

The chain has TRBV10-1 and TRBJ1-2; D remains ambiguous. Germline CDR1 WNHNN, CDR2 SYGVQD (reference sequence). The CDR3 is 13 amino acids. V shed 0 bases and J shed 4 bases, with 6 bases lying between them. CDR3 in amino acids: CASSESPVYGYTF. The CDR3 coding sequence is TGCGCCAGCAGTGAGTCGCCGGTCTATGGCTACACCTTC.

In its sample, this clonotype was seen a few times. The rearrangement joins TRBV6-6 to TRBJ1-2; 8 nucleotides align to TRBD1. Unmatched junction bases numbered 8, after V lost 5 bases and J lost 0 bases. From germline, CDR1 is MNHNY and CDR2 SVGAGI (reference sequence). The CDR3 runs to 16 residues. CDR3 residues: CASSQGARAANYGYTF. The CDR3 DNA reads as TGTGCCAGCAGTCAGGGGGCGCGAGCTGCTAACTATGGCTACACCTTC.

The V and J genes are TRBV14 and TRBJ2-4, with D unclear. This CDR3 comprises 13 residues. Germline lookup yields CDR1 SGHDN and CDR2 FVKESK. Trimming took 1 base from V and 13 from J, leaving 14 bases between them. CDR3 nucleotide sequence: TGTGCCAGCAGCCAAGGTGGCCCAGGTGAGCAGTACTTC. This sequence encodes CASSQGGPGEQYF.

This clonotype was detected a few times. The rearrangement links TRBV6-6 to TRBJ2-7; D gene ambiguous. The V end lost 0 bases, the J end lost 4 bases, and 10 bases lay between the germline ends. The CDR3 covers 14 residues. Germline lookup yields CDR1 MNHNY and CDR2 SVGAGI (reference sequence). In DNA form, the CDR3 reads TGTGCCAGCAGTTACTCGAGAGCTAGTTACGAGCAGTACTTC. Translation gives CASSYSRASYEQYF.

The chain combines TRBV29-1 with TRBJ2-3; weak D call: TRBD1 (6 bases). V dropped 4 bases and J dropped 0 bases, with 14 bases sitting between them. The germline V gene has CDR1 SQVTM and CDR2 ANQGSEA. This CDR3 spans 15 amino acids. The CDR3 DNA reads TGCAGCGTTGCTCCGAGGACAGCTAGCACAGATACGCAGTATTTT. Amino acids: CSVAPRTASTDTQYF.

This chain connects TRBV14 to TRBJ2-5; D gene uncertain. Matching the DNA end better, TRBJ2-1 makes the J call doubtful. The germline V gene has CDR1 SGHDN and CDR2 FVKESK. The CDR3 length is 12 residues. CDR3 residues: CASSQVRETQFF. CDR3 coding DNA: TGTGCCAGCAGCCAAGTTCGAGAGACCCAGTTCTTC.

V is TRBV12-3 or TRBV12-4 and J is TRBJ2-7; D is ambiguous. The DNA end is more similar to TRBJ2-5, so the J call may be wrong. This CDR3 comprises 13 residues. Here the CDR3 DNA reads TGTGCCAGCAGTTTTCAGTTCGGGGAGACCCAGTACTTC. Translation gives CASSFQFGETQYF.

The chain uses TRBV6-5 and TRBJ1-2; 9 nucleotides line up with TRBD1. This CDR3 contains 14 residues. V lost 5 bases and J lost 8; bases outside the gene matches: 9. Germline CDR1 reads MNHEY; CDR2 reads SVGAGI. The CDR3 loop reads CASSRKQGAHGYTF. The CDR3 DNA reads as TGTGCCAGCAGTCGGAAACAGGGGGCGCACGGCTACACCTTC.